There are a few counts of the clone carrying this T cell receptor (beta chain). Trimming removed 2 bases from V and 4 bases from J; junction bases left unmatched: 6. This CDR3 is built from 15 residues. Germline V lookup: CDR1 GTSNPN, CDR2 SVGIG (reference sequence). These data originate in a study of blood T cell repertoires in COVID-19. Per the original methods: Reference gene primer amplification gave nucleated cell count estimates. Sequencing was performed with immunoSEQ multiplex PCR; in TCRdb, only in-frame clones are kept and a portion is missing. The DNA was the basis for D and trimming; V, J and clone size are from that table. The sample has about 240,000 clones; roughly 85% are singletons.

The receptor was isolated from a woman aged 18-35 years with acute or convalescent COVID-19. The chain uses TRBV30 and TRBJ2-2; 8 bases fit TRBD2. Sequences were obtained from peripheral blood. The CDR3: CAWSSGLAGTGELFF. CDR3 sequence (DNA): TGTGCCTGGAGTTCCGGGCTAGCGGGCACCGGGGAGCTGTTTTTT.